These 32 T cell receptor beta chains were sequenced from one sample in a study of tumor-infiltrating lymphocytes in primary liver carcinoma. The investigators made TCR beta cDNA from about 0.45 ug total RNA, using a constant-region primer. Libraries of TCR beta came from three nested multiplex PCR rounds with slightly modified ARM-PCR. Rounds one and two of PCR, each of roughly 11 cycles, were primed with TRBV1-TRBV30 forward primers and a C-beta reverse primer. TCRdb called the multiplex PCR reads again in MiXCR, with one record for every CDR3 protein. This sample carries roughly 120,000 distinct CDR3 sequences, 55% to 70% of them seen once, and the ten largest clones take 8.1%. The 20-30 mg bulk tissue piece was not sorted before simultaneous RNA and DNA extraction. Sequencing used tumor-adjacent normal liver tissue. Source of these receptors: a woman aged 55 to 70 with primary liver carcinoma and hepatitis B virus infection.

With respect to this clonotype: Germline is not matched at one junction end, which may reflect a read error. The CDR3 bases are TGTGCCAGCAGGGGCACCAAACCGGGGCTGAATCAGCCCCAACATTTT. Its protein product is CASRGTKPGLNQPQHF. The chain joins TRBV6-6 to TRBJ1-5; D possibly corresponds to TRBD1 (5 bases). Germline CDR1 is MNHNY and CDR2 is SVGAGI (reference sequence). The CDR3 has 16 amino acids.

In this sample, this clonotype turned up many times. Written as DNA, the CDR3 is TGTGCCAGCAGCACAACCGTCACAGATACGCAGTATTTT. It specifies CASSTTVTDTQYF. The gene calls are TRBV7-9 and TRBJ2-3; D is ambiguous. Trimming left V 5 bases short and J 2 bases short, with 8 bases between. Per germline, CDR1 SEHNR and CDR2 FQNEAQ (reference sequence). The length of the CDR3 is 13 residues.

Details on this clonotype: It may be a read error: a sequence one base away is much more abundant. The CDR3 DNA follows: TGCAGCGCCCCCTCCCGCGGGGTGGCGGACGATGAGCAGTTCTTC. It encodes CSAPSRGVADDEQFF. The chain joins TRBV29-1 to TRBJ2-1; D may be TRBD2 (6 bases). This CDR3 is built from 15 residues. Germline lookup yields CDR1 SQVTM and CDR2 ANQGSEA. V shed 7 bases and J shed 8 bases, with 24 bases lying between them.

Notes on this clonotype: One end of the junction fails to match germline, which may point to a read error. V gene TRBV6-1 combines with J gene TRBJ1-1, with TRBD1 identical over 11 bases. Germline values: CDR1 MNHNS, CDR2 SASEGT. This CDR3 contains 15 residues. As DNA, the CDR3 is TGTGCCAGCAGTTTTTTAGGACAGGGGGCTGCTGAAGCTTTATTT. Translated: CASSFLGQGAAEALF.

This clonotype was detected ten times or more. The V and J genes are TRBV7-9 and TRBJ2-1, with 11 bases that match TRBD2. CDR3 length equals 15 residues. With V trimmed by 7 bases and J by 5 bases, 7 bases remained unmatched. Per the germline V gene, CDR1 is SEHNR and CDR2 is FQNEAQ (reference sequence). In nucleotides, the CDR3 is TGTGCCAGCACCATGGGACTAGCGGCCGACAATGAGCAGTTCTTC. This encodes CASTMGLAADNEQFF.

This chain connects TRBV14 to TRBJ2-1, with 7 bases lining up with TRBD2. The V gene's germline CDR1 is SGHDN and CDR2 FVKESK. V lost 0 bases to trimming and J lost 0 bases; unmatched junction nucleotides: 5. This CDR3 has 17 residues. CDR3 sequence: CASSQDQREGSYNEQFF. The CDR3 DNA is TGTGCCAGCAGCCAAGATCAGAGGGAGGGCTCCTACAATGAGCAGTTCTTC. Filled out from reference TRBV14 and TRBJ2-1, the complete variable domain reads EAGVTQFPSHSVIEKGQTVTLRCDPISGHDNLYWYRRVMGKEIKFLLHFVKESKQDESGMPNNRFLAERTGGTYSTLKVQPAELEDSGVYFCASSQDQREGSYNEQFFGPGTRLTVL.

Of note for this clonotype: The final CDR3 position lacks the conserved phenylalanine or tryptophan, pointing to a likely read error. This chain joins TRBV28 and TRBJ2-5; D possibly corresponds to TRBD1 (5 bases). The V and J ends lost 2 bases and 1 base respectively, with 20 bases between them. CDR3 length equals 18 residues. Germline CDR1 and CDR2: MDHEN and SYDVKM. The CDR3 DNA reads TGTGCCAGCAGTTTAGCCCGCCCTGTAGGGGCGATCCAAGAGACCCAGTACTGC. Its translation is CASSLARPVGAIQETQYC.

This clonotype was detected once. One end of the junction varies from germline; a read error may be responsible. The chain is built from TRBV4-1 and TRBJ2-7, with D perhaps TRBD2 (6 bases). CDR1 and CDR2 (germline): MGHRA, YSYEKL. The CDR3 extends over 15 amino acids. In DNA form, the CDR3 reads TGCACCAGCACCCAAATTGGGACTTCGGATTACGAGCAGTACTTC. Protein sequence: CTSTQIGTSDYEQYF.

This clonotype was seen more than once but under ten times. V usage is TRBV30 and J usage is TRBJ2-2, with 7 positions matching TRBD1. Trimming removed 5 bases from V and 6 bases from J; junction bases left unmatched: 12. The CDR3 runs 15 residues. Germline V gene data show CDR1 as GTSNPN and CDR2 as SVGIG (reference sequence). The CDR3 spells CAWANRGTRAGELFF. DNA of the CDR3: TGTGCCTGGGCGAACAGGGGAACAAGGGCCGGGGAGCTGTTTTTT.

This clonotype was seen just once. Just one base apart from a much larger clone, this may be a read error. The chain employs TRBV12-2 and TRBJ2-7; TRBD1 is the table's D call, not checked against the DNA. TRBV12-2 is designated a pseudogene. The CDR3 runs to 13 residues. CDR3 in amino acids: CASRHTGPYEQYF. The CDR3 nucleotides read TGTGCAAGTCGCCACACGGGACCGTACGAGCAGTACTTC.

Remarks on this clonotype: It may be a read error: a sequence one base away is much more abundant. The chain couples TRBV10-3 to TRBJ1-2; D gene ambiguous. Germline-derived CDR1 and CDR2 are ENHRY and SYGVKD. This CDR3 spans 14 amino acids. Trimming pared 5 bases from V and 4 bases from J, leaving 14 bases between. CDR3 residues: CAISPEAVIYGYTF. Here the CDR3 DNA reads TGTGCCATCAGTCCAGAAGCAGTGATCTATGGCTACACCTTC.

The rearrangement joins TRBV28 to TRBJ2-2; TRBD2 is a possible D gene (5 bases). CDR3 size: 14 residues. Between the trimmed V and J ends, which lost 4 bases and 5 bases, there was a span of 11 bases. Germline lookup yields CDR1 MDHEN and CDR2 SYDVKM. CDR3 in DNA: TGTGCCAGCAGTTCCCGGAGAGGGACCGGGGAGCTGTTTTTT. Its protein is CASSSRRGTGELFF.

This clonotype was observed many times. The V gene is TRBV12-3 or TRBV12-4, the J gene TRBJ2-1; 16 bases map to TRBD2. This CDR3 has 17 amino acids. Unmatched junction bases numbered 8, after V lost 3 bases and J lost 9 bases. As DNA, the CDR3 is TGTGCCAGCAGTTTTGGGACTAGCGGGAGGGCCCACGGTGAGCAGTTCTTC. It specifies CASSFGTSGRAHGEQFF.

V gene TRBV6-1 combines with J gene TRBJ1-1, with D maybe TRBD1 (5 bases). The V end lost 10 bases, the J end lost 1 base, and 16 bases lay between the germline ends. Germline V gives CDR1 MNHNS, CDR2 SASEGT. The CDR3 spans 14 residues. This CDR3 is CATIVRDPNTEAFF. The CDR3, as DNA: TGTGCCACCATTGTTAGGGACCCGAACACTGAAGCTTTCTTT.

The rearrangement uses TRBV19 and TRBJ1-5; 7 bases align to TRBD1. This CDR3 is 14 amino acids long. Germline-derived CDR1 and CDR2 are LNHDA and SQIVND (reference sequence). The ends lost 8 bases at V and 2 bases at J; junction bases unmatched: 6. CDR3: CASRYRGGNQPQHF. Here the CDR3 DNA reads TGTGCCAGTCGGTACAGGGGCGGCAATCAGCCCCAGCATTTT. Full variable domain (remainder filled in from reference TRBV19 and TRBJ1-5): DGGITQSPKYLFRKEGQNVTLSCEQNLNHDAMYWYRQDPGQGLRLIYYSQIVNDFQKGDIAEGYSVSREKKESFPLTVTSAQKNPTAFYLCASRYRGGNQPQHFGDGTRLSIL.

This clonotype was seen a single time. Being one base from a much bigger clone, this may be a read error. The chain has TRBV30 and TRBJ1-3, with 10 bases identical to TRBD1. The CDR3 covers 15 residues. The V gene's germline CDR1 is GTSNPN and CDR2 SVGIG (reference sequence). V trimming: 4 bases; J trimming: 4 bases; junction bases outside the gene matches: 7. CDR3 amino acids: CAWNARDRGGNTIYF. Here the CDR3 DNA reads TGTGCCTGGAATGCCCGGGACAGGGGAGGAAACACCATATATTTT.

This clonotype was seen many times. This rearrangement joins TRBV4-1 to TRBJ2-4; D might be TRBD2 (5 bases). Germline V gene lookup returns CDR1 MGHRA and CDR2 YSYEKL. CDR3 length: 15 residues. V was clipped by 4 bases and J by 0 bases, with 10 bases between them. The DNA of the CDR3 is TGCGCCAGCAGCCCCTTCGGGGAAGCCAAAAACATTCAGTACTTC. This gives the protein CASSPFGEAKNIQYF.

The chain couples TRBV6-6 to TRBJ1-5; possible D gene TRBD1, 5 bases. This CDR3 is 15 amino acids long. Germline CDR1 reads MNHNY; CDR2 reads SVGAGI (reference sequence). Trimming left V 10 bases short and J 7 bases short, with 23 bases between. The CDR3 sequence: CANSYPDGGDQPQHF. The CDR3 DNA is TGTGCCAATAGTTACCCAGACGGGGGGGACCAGCCCCAGCATTTT.

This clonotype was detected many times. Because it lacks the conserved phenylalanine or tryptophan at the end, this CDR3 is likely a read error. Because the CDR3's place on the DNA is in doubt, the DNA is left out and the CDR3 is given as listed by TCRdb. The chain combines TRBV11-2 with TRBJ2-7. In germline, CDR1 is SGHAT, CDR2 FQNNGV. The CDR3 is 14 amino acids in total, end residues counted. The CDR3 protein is CASSLGLVRSEVDL.

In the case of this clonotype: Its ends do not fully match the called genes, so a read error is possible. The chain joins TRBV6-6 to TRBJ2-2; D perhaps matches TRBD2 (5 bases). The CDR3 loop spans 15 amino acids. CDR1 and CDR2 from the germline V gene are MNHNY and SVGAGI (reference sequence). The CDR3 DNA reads TGTGTCAGCAGCCCCGGGAAATTAAACACCGGGGAGCTGCTTTTT. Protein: CVSSPGKLNTGELLF.

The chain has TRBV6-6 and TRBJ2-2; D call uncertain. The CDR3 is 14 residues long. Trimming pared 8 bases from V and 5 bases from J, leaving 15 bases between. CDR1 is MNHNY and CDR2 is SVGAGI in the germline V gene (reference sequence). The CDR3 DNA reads TGTGCCAGCCCTTACTCCATGGGAACCGGGGAGCTGTTTTTT. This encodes CASPYSMGTGELFF.

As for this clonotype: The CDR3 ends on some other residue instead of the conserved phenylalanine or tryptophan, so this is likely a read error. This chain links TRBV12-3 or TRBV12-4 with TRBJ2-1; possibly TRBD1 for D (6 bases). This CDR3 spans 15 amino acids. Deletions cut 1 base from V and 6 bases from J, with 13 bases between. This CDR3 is CASSLVQGGGNEQFP. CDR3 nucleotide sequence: TGTGCCAGCAGTTTAGTACAGGGTGGGGGCAATGAGCAGTTCCCC.

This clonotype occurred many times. The DNA of the CDR3 is TGTGCCATCAGTGGGGGCGGGGCCGGGGAGCTGTTTTTT. Protein: CAISGGGAGELFF. The gene calls are TRBV10-3 and TRBJ2-2, with a possible D match to TRBD2 (6 bases). This CDR3 has 13 residues. V was cut by 4 bases and J by 6 bases, with 9 bases left in between. Germline V CDR1 and CDR2: ENHRY, SYGVKD.

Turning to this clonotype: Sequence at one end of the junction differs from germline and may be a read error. CDR3 sequence (DNA): TGTGTCAGCAGGGATAGCGGGAGAGGTAGGTTAGAGCAGTTCTTC. Its protein is CVSRDSGRGRLEQFF. V gene TRBV5-6 combines with J gene TRBJ2-1; TRBD2 aligns across 9 bases. The CDR3 totals 15 residues. The germline gives CDR1 SGHDT, CDR2 YYEEEE.

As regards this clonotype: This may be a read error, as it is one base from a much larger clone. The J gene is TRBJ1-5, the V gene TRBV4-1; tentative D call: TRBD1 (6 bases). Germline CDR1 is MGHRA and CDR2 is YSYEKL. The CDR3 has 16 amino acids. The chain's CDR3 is CTSSQTDRSSNQPQHF. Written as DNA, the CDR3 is TGCACCAGCAGCCAAACGGACAGAAGTAGCAATCAGCCCCAGCATTTT.

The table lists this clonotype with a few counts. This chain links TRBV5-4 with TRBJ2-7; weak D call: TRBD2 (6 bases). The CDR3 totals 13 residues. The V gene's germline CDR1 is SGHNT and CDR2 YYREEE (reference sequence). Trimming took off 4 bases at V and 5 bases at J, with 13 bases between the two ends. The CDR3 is CASSLTGVDEQYF. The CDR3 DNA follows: TGTGCCAGCAGCCTGACGGGAGTCGACGAGCAGTACTTC.

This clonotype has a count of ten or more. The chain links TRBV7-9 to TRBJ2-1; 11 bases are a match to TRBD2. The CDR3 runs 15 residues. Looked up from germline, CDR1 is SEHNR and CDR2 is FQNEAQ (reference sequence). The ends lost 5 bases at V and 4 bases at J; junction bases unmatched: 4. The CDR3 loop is CASSKTSGAYNEQFF. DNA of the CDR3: TGTGCCAGCAGCAAGACTAGCGGGGCGTACAATGAGCAGTTCTTC.

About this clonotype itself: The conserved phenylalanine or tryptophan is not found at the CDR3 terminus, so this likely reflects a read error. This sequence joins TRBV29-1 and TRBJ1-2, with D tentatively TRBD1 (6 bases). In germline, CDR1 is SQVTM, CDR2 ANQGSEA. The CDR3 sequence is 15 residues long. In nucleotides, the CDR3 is TGCATCGTCGCCGTCTCAGGGGCAGGATTTTATGGCTACACCTCC. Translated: CIVAVSGAGFYGYTS.

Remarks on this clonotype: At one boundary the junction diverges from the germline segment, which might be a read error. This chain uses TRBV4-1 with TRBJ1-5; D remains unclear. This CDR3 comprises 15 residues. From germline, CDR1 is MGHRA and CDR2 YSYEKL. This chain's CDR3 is CANSQGHGEAHPQHF. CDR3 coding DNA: TGCGCCAACAGCCAAGGGCACGGAGAGGCTCACCCCCAGCATTTT.

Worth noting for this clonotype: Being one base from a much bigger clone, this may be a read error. Here the CDR3 reads CASSPQGGRGPGSYNELFF. The CDR3 nucleotides are TGTGCCAGCAGTCCACAGGGGGGACGGGGCCCTGGGTCCTACAATGAGCTGTTCTTC. The chain carries TRBV7-9 and TRBJ2-1, with 8 positions matching TRBD1. The germline gives CDR1 SEHNR, CDR2 FQNEAQ (reference sequence). The CDR3 is 19 residues long.

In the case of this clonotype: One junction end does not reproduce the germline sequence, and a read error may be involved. The DNA of the CDR3 is TGTGCCAACAGCCGGGACCGACAATTTTATGGCTACACTTTC. Translated: CANSRDRQFYGYTF. The V call is TRBV11-1, the J call TRBJ1-2; possible D gene TRBD1, 5 bases. In germline, CDR1 is SGHAT, CDR2 FQDESV (reference sequence). This CDR3 is built from 14 residues.

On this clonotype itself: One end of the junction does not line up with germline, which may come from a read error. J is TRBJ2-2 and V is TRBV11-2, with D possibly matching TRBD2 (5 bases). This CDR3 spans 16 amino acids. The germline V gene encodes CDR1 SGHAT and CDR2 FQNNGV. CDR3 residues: CTSSSSGSRNTGELFF. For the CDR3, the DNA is TGTACCAGCAGCAGTAGTGGGAGTCGTAACACTGGGGAGCTGTTTTTT.